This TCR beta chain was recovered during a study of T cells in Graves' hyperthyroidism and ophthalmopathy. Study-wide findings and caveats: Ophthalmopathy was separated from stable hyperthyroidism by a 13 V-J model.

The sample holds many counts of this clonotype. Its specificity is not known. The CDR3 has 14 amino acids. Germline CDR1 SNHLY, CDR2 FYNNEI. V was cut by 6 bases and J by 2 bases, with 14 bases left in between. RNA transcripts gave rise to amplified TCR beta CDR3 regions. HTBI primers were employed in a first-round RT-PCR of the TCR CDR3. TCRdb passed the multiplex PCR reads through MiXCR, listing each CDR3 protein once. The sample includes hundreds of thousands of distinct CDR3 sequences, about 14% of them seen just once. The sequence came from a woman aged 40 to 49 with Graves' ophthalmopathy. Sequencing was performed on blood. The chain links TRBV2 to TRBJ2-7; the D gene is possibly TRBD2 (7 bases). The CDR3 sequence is CASRESGTPYEQYF. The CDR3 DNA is TGTGCCAGCAGGGAAAGCGGGACACCCTACGAGCAGTACTTC.